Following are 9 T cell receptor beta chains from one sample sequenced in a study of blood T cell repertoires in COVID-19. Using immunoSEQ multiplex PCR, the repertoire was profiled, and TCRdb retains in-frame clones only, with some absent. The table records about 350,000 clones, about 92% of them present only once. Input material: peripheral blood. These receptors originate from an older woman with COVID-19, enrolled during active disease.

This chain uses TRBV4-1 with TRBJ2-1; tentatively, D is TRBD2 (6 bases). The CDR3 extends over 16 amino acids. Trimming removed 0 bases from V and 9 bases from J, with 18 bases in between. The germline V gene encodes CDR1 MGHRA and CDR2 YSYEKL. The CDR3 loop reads CASSQDRNGAGIEQFF. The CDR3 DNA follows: TGCGCCAGCAGCCAAGATAGGAACGGGGCGGGAATTGAGCAGTTCTTC.

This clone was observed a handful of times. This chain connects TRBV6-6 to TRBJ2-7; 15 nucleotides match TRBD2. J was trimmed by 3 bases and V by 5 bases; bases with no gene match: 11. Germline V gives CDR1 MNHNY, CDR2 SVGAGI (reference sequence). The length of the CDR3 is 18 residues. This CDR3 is CASSPVGTSGGTYYEQYF. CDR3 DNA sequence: TGTGCCAGCAGTCCCGTTGGGACTAGCGGGGGGACTTACTACGAGCAGTACTTC.

CDR3 sequence (DNA): TGCAGCGTTGAAGGGACAGGGGGCGCCGAGGGCACTGAAGCTTTCTTT. This gives the protein CSVEGTGGAEGTEAFF. The rearrangement joins TRBV29-1 to TRBJ1-1, with TRBD1 identical over 11 bases. CDR3 length: 16 residues. CDR1 and CDR2 from the germline V gene are SQVTM and ANQGSEA. After removal of 1 base from V and 4 bases from J, the junction contained 8 bases not matched to a gene.

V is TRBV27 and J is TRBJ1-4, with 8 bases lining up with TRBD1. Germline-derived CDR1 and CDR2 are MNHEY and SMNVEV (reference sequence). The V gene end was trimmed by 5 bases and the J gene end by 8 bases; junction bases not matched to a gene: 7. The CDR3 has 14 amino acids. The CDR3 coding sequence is TGTGCCAGCAGTATCACAGGGGGATGGGAAAAACTGTTTTTT. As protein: CASSITGGWEKLFF.

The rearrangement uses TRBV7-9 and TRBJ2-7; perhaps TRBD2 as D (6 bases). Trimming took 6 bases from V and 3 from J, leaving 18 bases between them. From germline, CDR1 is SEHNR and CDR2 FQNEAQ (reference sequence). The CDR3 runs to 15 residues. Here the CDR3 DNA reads TGTGCCAGCAGGCAAGAATGGGGAGCGGGCTACGAGCAGTACTTC. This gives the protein CASRQEWGAGYEQYF.

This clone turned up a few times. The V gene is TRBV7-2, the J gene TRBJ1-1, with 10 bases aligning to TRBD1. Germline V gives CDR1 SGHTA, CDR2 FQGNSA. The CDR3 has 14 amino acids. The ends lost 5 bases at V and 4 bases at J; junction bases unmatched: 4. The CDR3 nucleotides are TGTGCCAGCAGCCATGACAGGGGGCGCACTGAAGCTTTCTTT. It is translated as CASSHDRGRTEAFF. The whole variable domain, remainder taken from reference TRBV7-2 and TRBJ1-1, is GAGVSQSPSNKVTEKGKDVELRCDPISGHTALYWYRQSLGQGLEFLIYFQGNSAPDKSGLPSDRFSAERTGGSVSTLTIQRTQQEDSAVYLCASSHDRGRTEAFFGQGTRLTVV.

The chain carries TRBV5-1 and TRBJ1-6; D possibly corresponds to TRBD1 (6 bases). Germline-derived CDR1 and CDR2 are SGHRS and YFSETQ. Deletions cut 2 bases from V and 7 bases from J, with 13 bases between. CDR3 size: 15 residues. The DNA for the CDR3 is TGCGCCAGCAGCTTAACACAGGGTAGGAATTCACCCCTCCACTTT. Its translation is CASSLTQGRNSPLHF.

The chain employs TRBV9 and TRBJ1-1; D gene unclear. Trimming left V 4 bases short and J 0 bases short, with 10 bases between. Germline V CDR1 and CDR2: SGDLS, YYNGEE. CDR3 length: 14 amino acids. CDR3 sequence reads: CASSPGRMNTEAFF. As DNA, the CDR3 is TGTGCCAGCAGCCCTGGGCGCATGAACACTGAAGCTTTCTTT.

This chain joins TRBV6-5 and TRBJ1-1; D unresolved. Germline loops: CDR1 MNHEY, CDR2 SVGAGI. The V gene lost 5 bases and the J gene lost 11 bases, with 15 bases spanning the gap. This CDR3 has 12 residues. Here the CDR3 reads CASSPPGGPAFF. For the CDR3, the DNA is TGTGCCAGCAGTCCCCCGGGAGGTCCGGCTTTCTTT.